The 3 T cell receptor beta chains given below trace back to one sample, sequenced in a study of blood T cell repertoires in COVID-19. TCRdb's copy holds only in-frame clones and misses some; the assay was immunoSEQ multiplex PCR. The sample has over 400,000 clones; 70% to 90% are singletons. The specimen was peripheral blood. Source of these receptors: a human donor in a cohort sampled during active COVID-19.

In this sample, this clone turned up once. The chain links TRBV7-8 to TRBJ1-4; D uncertain. This CDR3 has 15 residues. With 2 bases removed from V and 5 bases from J, the gap between germline ends came to 12 bases. Germline V gene sequence: CDR1 SGHVS, CDR2 FQNEAQ. In DNA, the CDR3 is TGTGCCAGCAGCTTACATTCCAGTCCGAATGAAAAACTGTTTTTT. Residues: CASSLHSSPNEKLFF.

The gene calls are TRBV30 and TRBJ2-5; D call uncertain. The CDR3 is made up of 13 amino acids. Germline V gene lookup returns CDR1 GTSNPN and CDR2 SVGIG (reference sequence). V was clipped by 0 bases and J by 6 bases, with 11 bases between them. CDR3 DNA sequence: TGTGCCTGGAGTGTTCCTAGTTTAAAGACCCAGTACTTC. Residues: CAWSVPSLKTQYF. Combining the CDR3 with reference TRBV30 and TRBJ2-5 gives the whole variable domain SQTIHQWPATLVQPVGSPLSLECTVEGTSNPNLYWYRQAAGRGLQLLFYSVGIGQISSEVPQNLSASRPQDRQFILSSKKLLLSDSGFYLCAWSVPSLKTQYFGPGTRLLVL.

The J gene is TRBJ1-3, the V gene TRBV12-3 or TRBV12-4; D gene unclear. The V end lost 3 bases, the J end lost 2 bases, and 5 bases lay between the germline ends. The CDR3 totals 13 residues. Here the CDR3 reads CASSFQAGNTIYF. CDR3 DNA sequence: TGTGCCAGCAGTTTTCAGGCTGGAAACACCATATATTTT.